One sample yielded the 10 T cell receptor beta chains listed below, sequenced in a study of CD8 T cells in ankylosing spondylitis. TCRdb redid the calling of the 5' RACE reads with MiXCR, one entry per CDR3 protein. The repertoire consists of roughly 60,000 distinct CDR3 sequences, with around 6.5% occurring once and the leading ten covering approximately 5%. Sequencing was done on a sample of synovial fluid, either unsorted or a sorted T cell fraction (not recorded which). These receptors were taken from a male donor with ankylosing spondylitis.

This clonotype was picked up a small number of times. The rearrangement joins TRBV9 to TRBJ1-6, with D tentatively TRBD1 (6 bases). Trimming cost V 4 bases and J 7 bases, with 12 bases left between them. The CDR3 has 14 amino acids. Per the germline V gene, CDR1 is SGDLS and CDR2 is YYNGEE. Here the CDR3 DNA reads TGTGCCAGCAGCCGGGACACGGGGAATTCACCCCTCCACTTT. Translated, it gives CASSRDTGNSPLHF.

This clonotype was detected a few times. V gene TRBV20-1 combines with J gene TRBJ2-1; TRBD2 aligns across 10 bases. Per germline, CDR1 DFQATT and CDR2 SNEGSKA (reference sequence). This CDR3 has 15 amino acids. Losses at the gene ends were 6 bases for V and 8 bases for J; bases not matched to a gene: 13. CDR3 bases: TGCAGTGCCTCCAAGCGGGAGGGCCTTACGCATGAGCAGTTCTTC. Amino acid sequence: CSASKREGLTHEQFF.

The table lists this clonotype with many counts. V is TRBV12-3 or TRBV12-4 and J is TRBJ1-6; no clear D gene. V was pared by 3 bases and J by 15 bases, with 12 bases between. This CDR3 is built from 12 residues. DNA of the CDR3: TGTGCCAGCAGTTTTCACGTACGAATCCTCCACTTT. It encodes CASSFHVRILHF.

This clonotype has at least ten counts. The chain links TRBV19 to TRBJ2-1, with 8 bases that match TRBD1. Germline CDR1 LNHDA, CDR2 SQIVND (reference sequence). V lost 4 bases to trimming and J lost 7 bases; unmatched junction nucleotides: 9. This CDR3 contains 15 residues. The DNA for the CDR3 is TGTGCCAGTAGTACCCTCGGACAGGGTAGAAATGAGCAGTTCTTC. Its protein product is CASSTLGQGRNEQFF.

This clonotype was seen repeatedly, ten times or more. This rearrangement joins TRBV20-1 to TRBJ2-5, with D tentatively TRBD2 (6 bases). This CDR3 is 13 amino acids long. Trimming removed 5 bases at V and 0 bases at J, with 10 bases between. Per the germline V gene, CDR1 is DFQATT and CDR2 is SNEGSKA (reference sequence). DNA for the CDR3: TGCAGTGCTTATCGGGAGTACCAAGAGACCCAGTACTTC. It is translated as CSAYREYQETQYF.

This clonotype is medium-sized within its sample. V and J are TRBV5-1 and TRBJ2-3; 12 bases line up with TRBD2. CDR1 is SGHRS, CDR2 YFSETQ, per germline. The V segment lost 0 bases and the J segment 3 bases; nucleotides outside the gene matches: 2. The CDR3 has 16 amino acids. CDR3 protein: CASSLGTSGTTDTQYF. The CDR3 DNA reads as TGCGCCAGCAGCTTGGGGACTAGCGGGACAACAGATACGCAGTATTTT.

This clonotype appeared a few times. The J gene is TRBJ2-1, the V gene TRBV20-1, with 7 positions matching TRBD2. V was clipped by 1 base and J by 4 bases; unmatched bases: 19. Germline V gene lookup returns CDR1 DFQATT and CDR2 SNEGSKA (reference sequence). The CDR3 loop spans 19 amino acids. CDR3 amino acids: CSARVVGGGPLHLYNEQFF. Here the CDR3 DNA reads TGCAGTGCTAGAGTGGTCGGGGGAGGGCCATTGCACTTATACAATGAGCAGTTCTTC.

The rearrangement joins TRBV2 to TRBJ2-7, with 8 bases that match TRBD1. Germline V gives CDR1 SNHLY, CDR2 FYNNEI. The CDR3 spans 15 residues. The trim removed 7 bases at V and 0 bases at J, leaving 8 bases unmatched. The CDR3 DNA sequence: TGTGCCAGCATTATGGACAGGGTAAGCTCCTACGAGCAGTACTTC. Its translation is CASIMDRVSSYEQYF. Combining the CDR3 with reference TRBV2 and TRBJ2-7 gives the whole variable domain EPEVTQTPSHQVTQMGQEVILRCVPISNHLYFYWYRQILGQKVEFLVSFYNNEISEKSEIFDDQFSVERPDGSNFTLKIRSTKLEDSAMYFCASIMDRVSSYEQYFGPGTRLTVT.

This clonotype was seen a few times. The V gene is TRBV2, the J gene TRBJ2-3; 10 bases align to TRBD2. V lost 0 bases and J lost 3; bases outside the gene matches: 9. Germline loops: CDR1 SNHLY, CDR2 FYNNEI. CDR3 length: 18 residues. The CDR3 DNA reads TGTGCCAGCAGTGAAGCGGGGGGGCTAGCGGGAGCTACAGATACGCAGTATTTT. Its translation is CASSEAGGLAGATDTQYF.

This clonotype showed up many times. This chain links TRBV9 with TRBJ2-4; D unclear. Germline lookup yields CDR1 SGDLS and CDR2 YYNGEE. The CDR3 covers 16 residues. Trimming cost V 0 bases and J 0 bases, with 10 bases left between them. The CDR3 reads CASSVGLGLAKNIQYF. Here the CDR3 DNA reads TGTGCCAGCAGCGTAGGGCTGGGATTAGCCAAAAACATTCAGTACTTC.